These T cell receptor beta chains were read from a single sample in a study of blood T cell repertoires in COVID-19. Generated by immunoSEQ multiplex PCR, the TCRdb table keeps only in-frame clones and is missing some. The sample yields 300,000 or so clones, 80% to 90% seen once. Sequenced input: PBMCs or T cells enriched from blood (not recorded which). Source of these receptors: a woman aged 18-35 years who had recovered from COVID-19. Each CDR3 is given with its conserved first and last residue. The D gene is left open where the match is weak. Only part of the rows carry a size: once, few, many, or a class if the clone is expanded.

d_gene	j_gene	v_gene	abundance	CDR3aa	CDR3nt
TRBD1	TRBJ2-5	TRBV28	-	CASRTGGRETQYF	TGTGCCAGCAGGACAGGGGGGCGAGAGACCCAGTACTTC
-	TRBJ1-4	TRBV7-2	-	CASSLYLWYENEKLFF	TGTGCCAGCAGCTTATACCTATGGTACGAGAATGAAAAACTGTTTTTT
TRBD1	TRBJ2-7	TRBV18	-	CASSLDRDLPNEQYF	TGTGCCAGCTCCCTGGACAGGGATCTACCGAACGAGCAGTACTTC
-	TRBJ2-1	TRBV24-1	-	CATSDLFSEQFF	TGTGCCACCAGTGATTTGTTCAGTGAGCAGTTCTTC
-	TRBJ1-2	TRBV6-5	-	CASSSGDGYTF	TGTGCCAGCAGTTCGGGGGATGGCTACACCTTC
TRBD2	TRBJ2-2	TRBV6-5	-	CASSYGRVAGGELFF	TGTGCCAGCAGTTACGGGAGGGTCGCTGGCGGGGAGCTGTTTTTT
TRBD1	TRBJ1-2	TRBV4-2	-	CASSQEGTGATLYGYTF	TGTGCCAGCAGCCAAGAAGGAACAGGGGCCACTCTCTATGGCTACACCTTC
-	TRBJ1-1	TRBV12-3/TRBV12-4	-	CASSLIQSAAFF	TGTGCCAGCAGTTTGATCCAAAGCGCGGCTTTCTTT
-	TRBJ1-1	TRBV19	-	CASSIQTLNTEAFF	TGTGCCAGTAGTATTCAGACATTGAACACTGAAGCTTTCTTT
-	TRBJ2-7	TRBV12-5	-	CASGLVLGLGRNEQYF	TGTGCTAGTGGTTTGGTACTGGGACTCGGGCGAAACGAGCAGTACTTC
TRBD1	TRBJ1-6	TRBV5-1	-	CASSLQGQGASSPLHF	TGCGCCAGCAGCTTACAGGGACAGGGGGCAAGTTCACCCCTCCACTTT
-	TRBJ2-4	TRBV13	-	CASSLGRTTRKLAKNIQYF	TGTGCCAGCAGCTTAGGCCGGACTACTCGAAAGCTAGCCAAAAACATTCAGTACTTC
-	TRBJ1-3	TRBV18	-	CASSPLGRGSGNTIYF	TGTGCCAGCTCACCACTGGGCCGAGGGAGTGGAAACACCATATATTTT
-	TRBJ2-7	TRBV5-5	once	CASSLLALPGYEQYF	TGTGCCAGCAGCCTTCTAGCGCTCCCAGGGTACGAGCAGTACTTC
-	TRBJ1-1	TRBV27	few	CASSFSSSGQTAFF	TGTGCCAGCAGTTTCTCTTCCTCAGGGCAGACAGCTTTCTTT
TRBD1	TRBJ1-2	TRBV19	-	CASSIGDRVYGYTF	TGTGCCAGTAGTATTGGGGACAGGGTATACGGCTACACCTTC
-	TRBJ2-4	TRBV4-1	-	CASSSGTALAKNIQYF	TGCGCCAGCAGTTCGGGGACTGCACTAGCCAAAAACATTCAGTACTTC
-	TRBJ1-5	TRBV11-2	-	CASSLELYQPQHF	TGTGCCAGCAGCCTCGAACTTTATCAGCCCCAGCATTTT
-	TRBJ2-5	TRBV9	-	CASSVYGRGQETQYF	TGTGCCAGCAGCGTATACGGTCGAGGGCAAGAGACCCAGTACTTC
-	TRBJ2-2	TRBV24-1	-	CATSDSGTHSMGELFF	TGTGCCACCAGTGACTCCGGGACACACTCAATGGGGGAGCTGTTTTTT
-	TRBJ1-2	TRBV12-3/TRBV12-4	few	CASLGGNYGYTF	TGTGCCAGCCTGGGGGGTAACTATGGCTACACCTTC
TRBD1	TRBJ1-1	TRBV25-1	few	CASSATGSVTEAFF	TGTGCCAGCAGTGCGACAGGGTCGGTAACTGAAGCTTTCTTT
-	TRBJ2-5	TRBV28	-	CASIGGTAQETQYF	TGTGCCAGCATTGGCGGGACAGCACAAGAGACCCAGTACTTC
-	TRBJ2-5	TRBV2	-	CASSSFPGETQYF	TGTGCCAGCAGCAGCTTTCCAGGAGAGACCCAGTACTTC
-	TRBJ1-2	TRBV21-1	once	CASSKGTGNGGYTF	TGTGCCAGCAGCAAAGGGACAGGGAACGGTGGCTACACCTTC
-	TRBJ2-2	TRBV19	-	CASSIGQGGAAGELFF	TGTGCCAGTAGTATAGGACAGGGAGGAGCGGCCGGGGAGCTGTTTTTT
-	TRBJ2-2	TRBV7-8	-	CASSLARVAIGELFF	TGTGCCAGCAGCTTAGCGCGGGTAGCCATCGGGGAGCTGTTTTTT
-	TRBJ1-6	TRBV27	once	CASSPRTVGQITAGSPLHF	TGTGCCAGCAGTCCTAGGACCGTGGGGCAGATTACAGCCGGTTCACCCCTCCACTTT
-	TRBJ1-1	TRBV14	-	CASSPLYTEAFF	TGTGCCAGCAGCCCGTTATACACTGAAGCTTTCTTT
TRBD2	TRBJ2-7	TRBV29-1	once	CSVRTSGFSSYEQYF	TGCAGCGTCAGGACTAGCGGGTTCAGTTCCTACGAGCAGTACTTC
TRBD1	TRBJ2-5	TRBV2	-	CASDATGGGETQYF	TGTGCCAGCGACGCTACAGGGGGCGGAGAGACCCAGTACTTC
-	TRBJ1-3	TRBV2	-	CASSGQVSSGNTIYF	TGTGCCAGCAGTGGACAGGTATCCTCTGGAAACACCATATATTTT
-	TRBJ1-3	TRBV11-2	few	CASSLTGGSGNTIYF	TGTGCCAGCAGCTTAACCGGGGGCTCTGGAAACACCATATATTTT
TRBD1	TRBJ1-1	TRBV18	-	CASSRGTGSEAFF	TGTGCCAGCTCTCGGGGGACAGGGAGCGAAGCTTTCTTT
TRBD1	TRBJ1-1	TRBV18	-	CASSPTGAGTEAFF	TGTGCCAGCTCACCAACAGGGGCTGGAACTGAAGCTTTCTTT
-	TRBJ2-2	TRBV29-1	-	CSVEFSTGDAGELFF	TGCAGCGTTGAATTCTCCACGGGGGATGCCGGGGAGCTGTTTTTT
TRBD2	TRBJ2-1	TRBV7-3	-	CASSWGGSSYNEQFF	TGTGCCAGCAGCTGGGGCGGGAGCTCCTACAATGAGCAGTTCTTC
-	TRBJ1-2	TRBV27	-	CASSLLGARDYGYTF	TGTGCCAGCAGTTTATTGGGGGCGCGAGACTATGGCTACACCTTC
-	TRBJ1-2	TRBV12-3/TRBV12-4	-	CASSLNVLNGYTF	TGTGCCAGCAGTTTAAACGTCCTAAATGGCTACACCTTC
-	TRBJ1-3	TRBV7-9	-	CASSFTEGDTIYF	TGTGCCAGCAGCTTCACAGAAGGTGACACCATATATTTT
-	TRBJ1-1	TRBV7-9	once	CASSPPGGAANTEAFF	TGTGCCAGCAGCCCCCCGGGGGGGGCCGCTAACACTGAAGCTTTCTTT
TRBD2	TRBJ2-2	TRBV9	-	CASSVQISGRLNTGELFF	TGTGCCAGCAGCGTACAAATTAGCGGGAGACTTAACACCGGGGAGCTGTTTTTT